This TCR beta chain comes out of a study of regulatory T cells in long-lasting Graves disease. This clonotype appeared a few times. Library construction for TCR beta used iRepertoire HTBI primers and Arm-PCR of CDR3 regions. One entry per CDR3 protein results from TCRdb running MiXCR on the multiplex PCR reads. The sample lists 560,000 or so distinct CDR3 sequences, around 16% occurring once. Time point reported: newly diagnosed GD, antithyroid drugs for less than 3 months. PBMC-extracted RNA yielded the TCR library. This same sample was also taken into another study, of T cells in Graves' hyperthyroidism and ophthalmopathy.

The input for sequencing was peripheral blood mononuclear cells (PBMCs), taken at new diagnosis, from a patient treated with antithyroid drugs. This receptor was obtained from a man between 18 and 29 years old with Graves disease.

DNA of the CDR3: TGTGCCAGCCGAGTTCCCGGCGTCAATGAGCAGTTCTTC. Translation: CASRVPGVNEQFF. This chain connects TRBV12-3 or TRBV12-4 to TRBJ2-1, with no clear D. This CDR3 is built from 13 residues. V dropped 8 bases and J dropped 6 bases, with 14 bases sitting between them.